This TCR beta chain was observed in a study of cytomegalovirus exposure and HLA in healthy donors. PCR involved 60 Vbeta and 13 Jbeta primers. Only in-frame clones appear in the TCRdb table, and some are missing; sequencing was by immunoSEQ multiplex PCR. This table lists approximately 76,000 clones. CDR3 length: 14 residues. The germline V gene encodes CDR1 SGHNT and CDR2 YYREEE (reference sequence). The trim removed 6 bases at V and 7 bases at J, leaving 12 bases unmatched. Points on this clone: Its target is unknown.

Study results and caveats: High specificity and sensitivity for cytomegalovirus status were reported for the classifier.

The chain joins TRBV5-4 to TRBJ1-2, with TRBD1 identical over 7 bases. This clonotype was obtained from a man aged 18 to 30 in good health and CMV-seropositive. The specimen was PBMCs. The CDR3 loop reads CASTKNSQGFGYTF. CDR3 in DNA: TGTGCCAGCACCAAAAATTCACAGGGGTTTGGCTACACCTTC.